The 26 T cell receptor beta chains given below trace back to one sample, sequenced in a study of T-cell memory formation after mild COVID-19. One entry per CDR3 protein results from TCRdb running MiXCR on the 5' RACE reads. The sample contains a few hundred thousand distinct CDR3 sequences, about 20% of which appear only once. Input material: PBMCs or a T cell subset sorted from them (not recorded which). Receptors originate from an adult woman who had mild COVID-19 (a few samples of this study predate the infection). Cell type and time point are not known.

This clonotype turned up a few times. The rearrangement links TRBV11-2 to TRBJ2-5; 7 bases align to TRBD2. The J segment lost 3 bases and the V segment lost 6 bases, leaving 7 bases of the junction unmatched. This CDR3 region has 14 residues. The germline V gene has CDR1 SGHAT and CDR2 FQNNGV. The CDR3 bases are TGTGCCAGCAGGTCCCCGGGGGGAAAAGAGACCCAGTACTTC. This encodes CASRSPGGKETQYF.

This clonotype was counted a few times. The J gene is TRBJ2-1, the V gene TRBV19; TRBD1 or TRBD2 may be the D gene (6 bases each). The CDR3 sequence is 15 residues long. Trimming shortened V by 3 bases and J by 2 bases, and 11 bases separated the two germline ends. In germline, CDR1 is LNHDA, CDR2 SQIVND (reference sequence). CDR3 sequence reads: CASSMGGTTYNEQFF. The CDR3, as DNA: TGTGCCAGTAGTATGGGGGGCACCACCTACAATGAGCAGTTCTTC.

This clonotype was seen only a few times. J is TRBJ2-2 and V is TRBV10-3, with D possibly TRBD2 on 5 matching bases. This CDR3 has 14 amino acids. V gave up 4 bases and J gave up 0 bases, with 6 bases separating them. The V gene's germline CDR1 is ENHRY and CDR2 SYGVKD. CDR3 DNA: TGTGCCATCAGTGCGGGAACGAACACCGGGGAGCTGTTTTTT. Translated, it gives CAISAGTNTGELFF.

This clonotype has just a few counts. The genes are TRBV12-3 or TRBV12-4 and TRBJ2-1; a weak D match, TRBD1 (5 bases). V gave up 7 bases and J gave up 9 bases, with 19 bases separating them. The CDR3 length is 14 residues. The CDR3 nucleotides are TGTGCCAGCACTCTATCGACGCGAAGGGGTGAGCAGTTCTTC. It is translated as CASTLSTRRGEQFF.

This chain joins TRBV6-5 and TRBJ1-2, with D tentatively TRBD1 (5 bases). The CDR3 runs to 18 residues. Germline V gene sequence: CDR1 MNHEY, CDR2 SVGAGI. Trimming removed 0 bases from V and 2 bases from J, with 19 bases in between. CDR3 in DNA: TGTGCCAGCAGTTACTCGCTACAAAGGGGCTGTGGAAACTATGGCTACACCTTC. Its translation: CASSYSLQRGCGNYGYTF.

This clonotype occurred a few times. The V gene is TRBV6-6, the J gene TRBJ1-3; possible D gene TRBD1, 5 bases. The CDR3 runs 15 residues. V was clipped by 4 bases and J by 0 bases, with 10 bases between them. Looked up from germline, CDR1 is MNHNY and CDR2 is SVGAGI (reference sequence). The CDR3 sequence is CASSLQVSSGNTIYF. The CDR3 DNA is TGTGCCAGCAGTTTACAGGTTTCCTCTGGAAACACCATATATTTT.

This clonotype was picked up a small number of times. The chain has TRBV20-1 and TRBJ1-2, with TRBD1 matching 12 bases. The germline CDR1 and CDR2 sequences are DFQATT and SNEGSKA (reference sequence). The CDR3 loop spans 19 amino acids. J was trimmed by 8 bases and V by 2 bases; bases with no gene match: 21. This CDR3 reads CSARPPLGTGGAQAIGYTF. The CDR3 nucleotides are TGCAGTGCTAGACCCCCTCTTGGGACAGGGGGCGCCCAAGCGATCGGCTACACCTTC.

This clonotype came up a few times. One end of the junction fails to match germline, which may point to a read error. The chain joins TRBV29-1 to TRBJ1-2; no firm D call. Germline V lookup: CDR1 SQVTM, CDR2 ANQGSEA. The CDR3 consists of 11 residues. As DNA, the CDR3 is TGCAGCGTTGAAGAAGGGTCCGTGGCCCTCTTC. It yields the protein CSVEEGSVALF.

This rearrangement joins TRBV12-3 or TRBV12-4 to TRBJ2-7; the D call may be TRBD1 or TRBD2 (5 bases each). The CDR3 consists of 12 residues. V was pared by 8 bases and J by 3 bases, with 11 bases between. The CDR3 sequence: CASGGFVYEQYF. CDR3 bases: TGTGCCAGCGGGGGATTTGTCTACGAGCAGTACTTC.

This clonotype has at least ten counts. The V and J genes are TRBV3-1 and TRBJ2-3; no definite D call. The CDR3 has 13 residues. CDR1 is LGHDT and CDR2 is YNNKEL in the germline V gene (reference sequence). Between the trimmed V and J ends, which lost 1 base and 5 bases, there was a span of 7 bases. The CDR3 coding sequence is TGTGCCAGCAGCCAAGGCGTTTTAGATACGCAGTATTTT. Translated: CASSQGVLDTQYF.

This clonotype has only a few counts. V gene TRBV29-1 combines with J gene TRBJ2-7; D gene uncertain. The V gene's germline CDR1 is SQVTM and CDR2 ANQGSEA. The CDR3 extends over 12 amino acids. Trimming stripped 4 bases from V and 0 bases from J, with 7 bases between. Written as DNA, the CDR3 is TGCAGCGTTGCGGCCTTCTCCTACGAGCAGTACTTC. Protein: CSVAAFSYEQYF.

This clonotype was observed a few times. This chain connects TRBV4-2 to TRBJ1-1; 7 nucleotides agree with TRBD1. Germline V gene lookup returns CDR1 LGHNA and CDR2 YNFKEQ. V gave up 4 bases and J gave up 0 bases; unmatched junction bases: 5. This CDR3 is built from 15 residues. This CDR3 reads CASSREGQLNTEAFF. The CDR3, as DNA: TGTGCCAGCAGCCGCGAGGGACAGCTGAACACTGAAGCTTTCTTT.

This clonotype was seen a few times. This chain uses TRBV9 with TRBJ2-7, with 11 bases identical to TRBD2. The germline CDR1 and CDR2 sequences are SGDLS and YYNGEE. This CDR3 has 15 amino acids. With 4 bases clipped from V and 4 bases from J, the junction kept 7 bases outside the gene matches. The CDR3 coding sequence is TGTGCCAGCAGCATCACTAGCGGGGGATCTTACGAGCAGTACTTC. Protein product: CASSITSGGSYEQYF.

The J gene is TRBJ2-1, the V gene TRBV4-2; 7 positions agree with TRBD2. V gave up 0 bases and J gave up 6 bases; unmatched junction bases: 11. The germline gives CDR1 LGHNA, CDR2 YNFKEQ. The CDR3 runs to 17 residues. CDR3 DNA sequence: TGTGCCAGCAGCCAAGATGGAGCGGGGTCCCCCGGCAATGAGCAGTTCTTC. It encodes CASSQDGAGSPGNEQFF.

The chain is built from TRBV20-1 and TRBJ2-1; TRBD2 agrees at 8 bases. Trimming took 3 bases from V and 0 from J; bases not matched to a gene: 10. From germline, CDR1 is DFQATT and CDR2 SNEGSKA (reference sequence). This CDR3 is built from 17 residues. In DNA form, the CDR3 reads TGCAGTGCTAGTAGGATTAGCGGGGCAAACTCCTACAATGAGCAGTTCTTC. Translating it yields CSASRISGANSYNEQFF.

In its sample, this clonotype was seen a few times. This chain uses TRBV29-1 with TRBJ1-4, with 9 bases fitting TRBD1. The trim removed 5 bases at V and 5 bases at J, leaving 3 bases unmatched. Germline V gene sequence: CDR1 SQVTM, CDR2 ANQGSEA. The CDR3 consists of 13 residues. CDR3 DNA sequence: TGCAGCGTTCGGACAGGGGTAAATGAAAAACTGTTTTTT. Encoded protein: CSVRTGVNEKLFF.

At least ten counts were recorded for this clonotype. This chain joins TRBV6-6 and TRBJ2-3; no clear D gene. CDR3 length: 14 amino acids. Looked up from germline, CDR1 is MNHNY and CDR2 is SVGAGI (reference sequence). The V end lost 10 bases, the J end lost 2 bases, and 16 bases lay between the germline ends. CDR3 coding DNA: TGTGCCATCAACCCTGGTAGCCTCACAGATACGCAGTATTTT. This sequence encodes CAINPGSLTDTQYF.

The chain combines TRBV12-3 or TRBV12-4 with TRBJ2-1, with D maybe TRBD2 (5 bases). V shed 3 bases and J shed 6 bases, with 9 bases lying between them. The CDR3 is 13 amino acids. The CDR3 DNA sequence: TGTGCCAGCAGTTTGTTGCGGGCCAATGAGCAGTTCTTC. Translated, it gives CASSLLRANEQFF.

This rearrangement joins TRBV7-9 to TRBJ1-1; D is perhaps TRBD1 (5 bases). CDR1 is SEHNR, CDR2 FQNEAQ, per germline (reference sequence). The CDR3 extends over 14 amino acids. Trimming took 5 bases from V and 1 from J, leaving 11 bases between them. The DNA of the CDR3 is TGTGCCAGCAGCATTAGCGGGGCGAACACTGAAGCTTTCTTT. Protein: CASSISGANTEAFF.

The rearrangement uses TRBV12-3 or TRBV12-4 and TRBJ1-2, with 7 bases aligning to TRBD1. This CDR3 is built from 14 residues. Unmatched junction bases numbered 4, after V lost 4 bases and J lost 2 bases. The CDR3 DNA follows: TGTGCCAGCAGTTCGTGGACAGGAAACTATGGCTACACCTTC. This encodes CASSSWTGNYGYTF.

The chain combines TRBV20-1 with TRBJ1-6; TRBD1 is a possible D gene (6 bases). In germline, CDR1 is DFQATT, CDR2 SNEGSKA (reference sequence). Trimming removed 5 bases from V and 10 bases from J, with 21 bases in between. The CDR3 sequence is 15 residues long. As DNA, the CDR3 is TGCAGTGCTGATTCAGGGGTCGTTGGTTCGTCACCCCTCCACTTT. Translating it yields CSADSGVVGSSPLHF.

This clonotype was detected only a few times. The V gene is TRBV9, the J gene TRBJ2-3; the match to TRBD1 covers 7 bases. The CDR3 is 15 residues long. Germline trimming cut 3 bases from V and 3 bases from J; bases unmatched to any gene: 7. CDR1 is SGDLS and CDR2 is YYNGEE in the germline V gene. CDR3 DNA sequence: TGTGCCAGCAGCGCCCGGACAGGCCCTACAGATACGCAGTATTTT. Its protein product is CASSARTGPTDTQYF. Complete variable domain (other parts from reference TRBV9 and TRBJ2-3): DSGVTQTPKHLITATGQRVTLRCSPRSGDLSVYWYQQSLDQGLQFLIQYYNGEERAKGNILERFSAQQFPDLHSELNLSSLELGDSALYFCASSARTGPTDTQYFGPGTRLTVL.

The sample holds many counts of this clonotype. The V and J genes are TRBV5-1 and TRBJ1-5; D uncertain. This CDR3 has 15 amino acids. V was pared by 0 bases and J by 4 bases, with 11 bases between. Germline V gene lookup returns CDR1 SGHRS and CDR2 YFSETQ. The CDR3 nucleotides read TGCGCCAGCAGCTTGGACGGGCAACCTAATCAGCCCCAGCATTTT. It specifies CASSLDGQPNQPQHF.

The V gene is TRBV6-2 or TRBV6-3, the J gene TRBJ1-5, with a tentative D call TRBD1 (6 bases). Germline CDR1 reads MNHEY; CDR2 reads SVGEGT. The ends were cut back, 0 bases at V and 1 base at J, with 19 bases in the middle. CDR3 size: 19 residues. The CDR3 loop reads CASSYSTRGARRSNQPQHF. CDR3 coding DNA: TGTGCCAGCAGTTACTCGACTCGGGGGGCCCGGAGAAGCAATCAGCCCCAGCATTTT.

This clonotype showed up just a few times. The rearrangement joins TRBV4-2 to TRBJ1-5; TRBD1 matches at 8 bases. Losses at the gene ends were 4 bases for V and 6 bases for J; bases not matched to a gene: 11. This CDR3 has 16 residues. Germline lookup yields CDR1 LGHNA and CDR2 YNFKEQ. The CDR3 sequence is CASSPRAGGAGQPQHF. The CDR3 DNA reads TGTGCCAGCAGCCCCCGGGCAGGGGGCGCGGGTCAGCCCCAGCATTTT.

V usage is TRBV6-6 and J usage is TRBJ2-3; 7 nucleotides agree with TRBD1. CDR1 MNHNY and CDR2 SVGAGI come from the germline V gene (reference sequence). The CDR3 has 15 amino acids. V dropped 0 bases and J dropped 3; count of bases not matched to a gene: 3. DNA for the CDR3: TGTGCCAGCAGTTACTCCCCAGGGGGAACAGATACGCAGTATTTT. Protein: CASSYSPGGTDTQYF.